A single T cell receptor beta chain is shown here with its context. The data stem from a study of blood T cell repertoires in COVID-19. Across the study: From the United States, Italy and Spain came samples of acute and convalescent COVID-19. The cDNA or gDNA used as material had been derived from T cells, B-cell-depleted T cells, or PBMCs.

Germline V gene lookup returns CDR1 SQVTM and CDR2 ANQGSEA. The CDR3 has 13 amino acids. With 4 bases clipped from V and 4 bases from J, the junction kept 7 bases outside the gene matches. How the authors handled the data: Researchers report that nucleated cell counts were estimated from reference gene primer amplification. Assay used: immunoSEQ multiplex PCR; TCRdb lists only in-frame clones, some missing. That table is the source of V, J and clone size, and D and trimming were worked out from the DNA. The data contain approximately 260,000 clones, about 86% of them singletons. Source material: peripheral blood. This receptor was identified in a man aged 18 to 35 with active or convalescent COVID-19. V gene TRBV29-1 combines with J gene TRBJ2-7; TRBD1 aligns across 7 bases. DNA of the CDR3: TGCAGCGTTGCAAGCGACAGGGAGTACGAGCAGTACTTC. Translation: CSVASDREYEQYF.